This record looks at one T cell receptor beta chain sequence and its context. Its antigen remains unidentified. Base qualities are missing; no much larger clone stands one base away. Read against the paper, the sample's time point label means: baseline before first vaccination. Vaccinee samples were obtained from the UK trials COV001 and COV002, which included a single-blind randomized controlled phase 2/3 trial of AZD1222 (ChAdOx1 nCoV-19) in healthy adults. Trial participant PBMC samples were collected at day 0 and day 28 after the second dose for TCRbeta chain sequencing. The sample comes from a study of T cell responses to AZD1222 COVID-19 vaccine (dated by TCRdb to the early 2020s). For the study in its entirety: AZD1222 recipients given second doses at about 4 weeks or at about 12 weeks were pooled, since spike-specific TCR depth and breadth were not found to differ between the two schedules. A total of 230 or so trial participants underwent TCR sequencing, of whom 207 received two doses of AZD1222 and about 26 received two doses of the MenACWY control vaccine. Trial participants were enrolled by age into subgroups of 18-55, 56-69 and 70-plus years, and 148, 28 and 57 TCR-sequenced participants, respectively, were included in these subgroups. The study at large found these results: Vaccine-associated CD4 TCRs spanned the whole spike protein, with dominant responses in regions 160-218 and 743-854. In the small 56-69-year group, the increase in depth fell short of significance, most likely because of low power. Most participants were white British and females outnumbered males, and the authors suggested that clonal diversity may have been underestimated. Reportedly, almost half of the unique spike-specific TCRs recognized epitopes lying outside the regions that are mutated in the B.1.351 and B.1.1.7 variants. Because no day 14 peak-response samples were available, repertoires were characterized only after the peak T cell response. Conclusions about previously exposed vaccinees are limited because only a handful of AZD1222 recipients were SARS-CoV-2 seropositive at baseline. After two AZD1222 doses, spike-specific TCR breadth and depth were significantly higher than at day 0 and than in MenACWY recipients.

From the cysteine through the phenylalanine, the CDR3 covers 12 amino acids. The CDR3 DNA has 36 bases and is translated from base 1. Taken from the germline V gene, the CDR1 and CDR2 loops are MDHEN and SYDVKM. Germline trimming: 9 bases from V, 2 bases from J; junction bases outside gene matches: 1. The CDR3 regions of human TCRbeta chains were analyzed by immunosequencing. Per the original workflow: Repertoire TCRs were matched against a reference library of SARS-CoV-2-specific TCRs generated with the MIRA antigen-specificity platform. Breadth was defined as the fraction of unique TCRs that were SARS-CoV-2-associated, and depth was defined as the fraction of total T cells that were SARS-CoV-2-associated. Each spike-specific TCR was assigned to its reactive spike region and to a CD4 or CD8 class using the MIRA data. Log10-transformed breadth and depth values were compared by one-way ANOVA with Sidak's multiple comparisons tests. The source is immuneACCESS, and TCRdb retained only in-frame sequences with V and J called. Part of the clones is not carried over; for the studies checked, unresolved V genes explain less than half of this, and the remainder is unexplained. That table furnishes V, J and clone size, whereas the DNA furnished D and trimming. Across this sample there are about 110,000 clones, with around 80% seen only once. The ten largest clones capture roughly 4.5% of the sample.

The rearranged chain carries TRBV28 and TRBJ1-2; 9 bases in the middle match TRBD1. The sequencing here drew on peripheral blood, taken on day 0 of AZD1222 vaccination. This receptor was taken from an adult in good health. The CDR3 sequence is CASGTGNYGYTF. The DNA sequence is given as TGTGCCAGTGGGACAGGGAACTATGGCTACACCTTC.